This T cell receptor (beta chain) was profiled in a study of CD8 T cells in ankylosing spondylitis (dated by TCRdb to the late 2010s). Some background on the complete study: The study set out to find disease-linked TCR variants by profiling T cell receptor beta repertoires in ankylosing spondylitis patients and healthy donors. Samples of peripheral blood were taken, and for ankylosing spondylitis patients, synovial fluid was collected as well. The full study cohort was made up of about 24 ankylosing spondylitis patients and more than 90 healthy donors.

A word on this clonotype: What antigen it recognizes has not been identified. No quality values exist for individual bases; no much larger clone is one base distant.

General conclusions and limits of the study: Some motif variants had previously been reported in the synovial fluid and blood of reactive arthritis patients, which suggests shared mechanisms of disease initiation. According to the report, matched synovial fluid samples from ankylosing spondylitis patients were significantly enriched for the disease-linked clones. The disease-linked clones showed a CD8+ phenotype and occurred at relatively low frequencies in peripheral blood. Blood from ankylosing spondylitis patients appeared to be characterized by a TCR beta motif made up of several highly homologous amino acid variants.

Spanning cysteine to phenylalanine, the CDR3 consists of 15 amino acids. Only CDR3 DNA is held: 45 bases, read in frame from base 1. CDR1 and CDR2 are drawn from the germline V gene (reference sequence): SEHNR, FQNEAQ. V is reduced by 4 bases and J by 4 bases, leaving a spacing of 16 bases between them. The sequencing machine was an Illumina HiSeq 2500. Quantitative 5'-RACE with molecular barcodes was the method used to prepare the TCR beta libraries. As for how the authors treated the data: Disease-linked TCR variants were identified with a new computational method built on a probabilistic model of VDJ rearrangement. TCRdb applied fastp at Q25 and MiXCR to the public reads, then kept only in-frame beta chains. Every CDR3 protein is listed once, alongside the most common genes and DNA of its rows. These V and J calls originate from TCRdb's pipeline instead of the authors' own analysis. The sample has about 250,000 distinct CDR3 sequences on record, under 35% of them singletons. Of the sample, approximately 4.6% is held by the ten largest clones.

This sequence uses TRBV7-9 and TRBJ2-5, and perhaps TRBD1 as D gene, on 6 matching bases. The specimen sequenced was blood, either unsorted or a sorted T cell fraction (not recorded which). The TCR sequence derives from a male donor with ankylosing spondylitis or in good health (not recorded which). For the CDR3, the sequence is CASSYGTSPGETQYF. The DNA reads TGTGCCAGCAGCTATGGGACATCCCCAGGAGAGACCCAGTACTTC.